This T cell receptor (beta chain) is drawn from a study of cytomegalovirus exposure and HLA in healthy donors. The study, taken as a whole, reports: There were reportedly fewer N-insertions in an Asian-associated ancestry cluster than the roughly 670-donor mean, in a later analysis. A later look showed TCR association rates differing by HLA locus, highest for DRB1 and lowest for HLA-C. Serostatus for CMV was the only available immune exposure information.

60 Vbeta and 13 Jbeta primers were used in PCR. Authors' data handling: In a later analysis, the count reached some 88 million unique TCR beta chains, with roughly 11 million shared. Using immunoSEQ multiplex PCR, the repertoire was profiled, and TCRdb retains in-frame clones only, with some absent. V and J calls and clone size are given by that table; D and trimming were obtained from the DNA. The sample shows some 150,000 clones, around 86% of them seen only once. As regards this clone: The antigen remains undetermined.

The CDR3 spans 12 residues. Germline V gene sequence: CDR1 MDHEN, CDR2 SYDVKM. The germline V and J ends were trimmed by 9 bases and 4 bases, with 12 bases remaining between them. The receptor's source is a woman aged 25 to 39 in good health and CMV-seronegative. This chain uses TRBV28 with TRBJ1-2; D unclear. Material for sequencing was PBMCs. In DNA form, the CDR3 reads TGTGCCAGTTACGGGGTTCCCTATGGCTACACCTTC. This sequence encodes CASYGVPYGYTF.